The clone carrying this TCR beta chain has only one observation. The antigen is unknown. A junction end diverges from the germline sequence, so it may reflect a read error. The record originates from a study of cytomegalovirus exposure and HLA in healthy donors. Points from the study as a whole: In a later analysis, DRB1 alleles had the most associated TCRs; HLA-C alleles the fewest. Among TCR sequences, most were rare, though some public TCRs appeared in many donors. The study had only CMV serostatus as immune exposure information.

The primer mix had 60 Vbeta and 13 Jbeta primers. The assay was immunoSEQ multiplex PCR, and TCRdb's table has in-frame clones only and misses some. Of over 200,000 clones listed, over 70% are singletons. The germline V gene has CDR1 SGDLS and CDR2 YYNGEE. CDR3 size: 16 residues. Sequencing used PBMCs. This chain connects TRBV9 to TRBJ2-3; 9 bases fit TRBD2. This sequence originates from a woman in her sixties or seventies in good health and CMV-seropositive. CDR3 sequence reads: CASSPLAGGATGTQYF. The CDR3 nucleotides read TGTGCCAGCAGCCCCCTCGCGGGAGGGGCGACAGGTACGCAGTATTTT. Combining the CDR3 with reference TRBV9 and TRBJ2-3 gives the whole variable domain DSGVTQTPKHLITATGQRVTLRCSPRSGDLSVYWYQQSLDQGLQFLIQYYNGEERAKGNILERFSAQQFPDLHSELNLSSLELGDSALYFCASSPLAGGATGTQYFGPGTRLTVL.